Sequencing of this TCR beta chain was carried out in a study of early T cells in non-severe SARS-CoV-2 infection. The germline CDR1 and CDR2 sequences are LGHNT and FRNRAP. CDR3 length: 14 residues. With V trimmed by 5 bases and J by 5 bases, 9 bases remained unmatched. From the 5' RACE reads, TCRdb called clonotypes with MiXCR, one entry per CDR3 protein. The table shows roughly 58,000 distinct CDR3 sequences, with under 15% occurring only once. The receptor was isolated from an adult who was a healthcare worker with PCR-confirmed SARS-CoV-2 infection or an uninfected control (not recorded which). The sequencing sample was made of whole blood. The chain recombines TRBV12-5 with TRBJ2-7; TRBD1 aligns across 7 bases. DNA for the CDR3: TGTGCTAGTGGTGCGACAGGGCCTTCGGACGAGCAGTACTTC. Translating gives CASGATGPSDEQYF.